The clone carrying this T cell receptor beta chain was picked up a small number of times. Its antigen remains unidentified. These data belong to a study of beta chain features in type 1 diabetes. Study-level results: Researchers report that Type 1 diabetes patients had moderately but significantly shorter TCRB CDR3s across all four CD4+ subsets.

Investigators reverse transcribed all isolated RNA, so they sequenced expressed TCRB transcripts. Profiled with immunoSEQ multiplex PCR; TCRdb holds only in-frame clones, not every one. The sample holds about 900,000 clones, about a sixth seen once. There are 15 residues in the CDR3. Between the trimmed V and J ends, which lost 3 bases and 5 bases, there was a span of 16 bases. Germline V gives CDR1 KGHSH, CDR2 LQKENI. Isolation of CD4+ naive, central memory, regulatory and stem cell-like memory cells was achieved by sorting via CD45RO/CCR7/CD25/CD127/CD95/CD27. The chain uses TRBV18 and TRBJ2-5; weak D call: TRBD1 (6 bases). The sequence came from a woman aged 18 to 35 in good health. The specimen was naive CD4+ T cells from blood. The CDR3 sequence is CASSPPSGQPETQYF. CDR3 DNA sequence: TGTGCCAGCTCACCCCCCTCTGGACAGCCGGAGACCCAGTACTTC. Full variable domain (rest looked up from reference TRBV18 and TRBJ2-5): NAGVMQNPRHLVRRRGQEARLRCSPMKGHSHVYWYRQLPEEGLKFMVYLQKENIIDESGMPKERFSAEFPKEGPSILRIQQVVRGDSAAYFCASSPPSGQPETQYFGPGTRLLVL.